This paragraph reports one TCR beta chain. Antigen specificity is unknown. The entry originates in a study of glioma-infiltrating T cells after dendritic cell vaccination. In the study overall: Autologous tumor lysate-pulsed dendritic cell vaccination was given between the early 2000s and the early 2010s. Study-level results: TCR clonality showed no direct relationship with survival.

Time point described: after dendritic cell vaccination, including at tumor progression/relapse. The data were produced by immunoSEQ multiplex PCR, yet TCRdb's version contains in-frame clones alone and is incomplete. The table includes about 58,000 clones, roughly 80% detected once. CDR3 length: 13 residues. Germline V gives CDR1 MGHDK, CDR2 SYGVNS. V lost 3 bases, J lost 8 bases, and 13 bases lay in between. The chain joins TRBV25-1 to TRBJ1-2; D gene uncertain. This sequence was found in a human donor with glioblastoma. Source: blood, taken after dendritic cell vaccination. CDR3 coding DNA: TGTGCCAGCAGTGAGCCCTCAAGCCGGGGCTACACCTTC. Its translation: CASSEPSSRGYTF.